This T cell receptor beta chain was recorded in a study of response to subunit inactivated influenza vaccine. Study-level points and caveats: Every seasonal influenza vaccination brings in few new T cells, the authors suggested.

Comments on this clonotype: Its antigen is unknown.

CDR1 is MNHEY and CDR2 is SVGEGT in the germline V gene. Trimming took 0 bases from V and 4 from J, leaving 13 bases between them. The CDR3 runs to 17 residues. TCRdb passed the RT-PCR reads through MiXCR, listing each CDR3 protein once. The sample lists 560,000 or so distinct CDR3 sequences, 7.6% occurring once. The source is a man aged 50 to 69 who received an inactivated influenza vaccine. This specimen consisted of PBMCs from blood, obtained around 2 years after vaccination. The chain employs TRBV6-2 or TRBV6-3 and TRBJ2-6; D is tentatively TRBD1 or TRBD2 (5 bases each). This CDR3 is CASSYSMWGTGANVLTF. The CDR3 DNA reads TGTGCCAGCAGTTACTCGATGTGGGGGACCGGGGCCAACGTCCTGACTTTC.